The subject of this entry is one TCR beta chain. V was pared by 3 bases and J by 0 bases, with 6 bases of the junction left unmatched. The CDR3 has 20 amino acids. Germline V gene lookup returns CDR1 SGHRS and CDR2 YFSETQ. The sample originates from a study of blood T cell repertoires in COVID-19. In the study's own analysis: Amplification of reference gene primers was used by the study to estimate nucleated cell counts. The table came from immunoSEQ multiplex PCR; TCRdb's copy has only in-frame clones and leaves some out. V and J calls and clone size are given by that table; D and trimming were obtained from the DNA. This sample has approximately 250,000 clones, with 75% to 85% found just once.

Sequencing was performed on peripheral blood. This sequence was found in a man aged 45-65 years with COVID-19, enrolled during active disease. The genes are TRBV5-1 and TRBJ2-6; 16 bases agree with TRBD2. The CDR3 DNA sequence: TGCGCCAGCAGCTCGGGGACTAGCGGGGGGGCCTCCTCTGGGGCCAACGTCCTGACTTTC. It encodes CASSSGTSGGASSGANVLTF.